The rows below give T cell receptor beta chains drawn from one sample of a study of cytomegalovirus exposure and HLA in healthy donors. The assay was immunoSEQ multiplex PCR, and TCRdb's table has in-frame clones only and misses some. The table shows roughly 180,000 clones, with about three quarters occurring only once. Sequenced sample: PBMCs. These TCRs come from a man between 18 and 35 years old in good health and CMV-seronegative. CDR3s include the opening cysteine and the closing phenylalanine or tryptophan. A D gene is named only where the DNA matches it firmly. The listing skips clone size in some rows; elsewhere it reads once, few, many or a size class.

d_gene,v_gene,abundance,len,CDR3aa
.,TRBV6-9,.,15,CATGGDRGVGTEAFF
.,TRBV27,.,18,CASSSRGGGSSVRNEQFF
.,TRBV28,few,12,CASTYSNQPQHF
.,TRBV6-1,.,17,CASSDPALTGFPYEQYF
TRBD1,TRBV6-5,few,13,CAARQGDNYGYTF
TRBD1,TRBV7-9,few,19,CASSLVRSRGTGGADTQYF
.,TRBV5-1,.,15,CASSSTGGPGNTIYF
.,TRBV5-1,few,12,CASSSDGGALHF
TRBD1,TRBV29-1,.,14,CSVVGTGPLYGYTF
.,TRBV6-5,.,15,CASSYATGRRGELFF
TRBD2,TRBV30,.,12,CARSGGRETQYF
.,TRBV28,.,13,CASQAGLTYEQYF
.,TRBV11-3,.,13,CASSLEAGYEQYF
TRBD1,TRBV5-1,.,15,CASSQSGQLNTEAFF
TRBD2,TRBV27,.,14,CATTGLAGPDTQYF
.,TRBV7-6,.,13,CASSTRVGGTQYF
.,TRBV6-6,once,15,CASSSPERQIYEQYF
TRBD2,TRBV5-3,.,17,CARSGPGLAGDGYIQYF
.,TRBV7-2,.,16,CASSLLRRGSSYEQYF
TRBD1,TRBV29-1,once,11,CSVSTGHGYTF
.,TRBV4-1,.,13,CASSQPSINEQFF
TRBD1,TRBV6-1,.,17,CASSEAGNPGGKTEAFF
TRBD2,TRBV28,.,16,CASSPAGLAENNEQFF